Listed below are T cell receptor beta chains from one sample, sequenced in a study of early T cells in non-severe SARS-CoV-2 infection. TCRdb reprocessed the 5' RACE reads with MiXCR, giving one entry per CDR3 protein. The sample carries 30,000 to 40,000 distinct CDR3 sequences, around 6% recorded once. Sequencing was done on a sample of whole blood. The receptors stem from an adult who was a healthcare worker with PCR-confirmed SARS-CoV-2 infection or an uninfected control (not recorded which). The CDR3 runs from the conserved cysteine through the conserved F or W. A D gene is named only where the DNA matches it firmly. Only part of the rows carry a size: once, few, many, or a class if the clone is expanded.

J | V | D | size | DNA | CDR3
TRBJ1-1 | TRBV29-1 | TRBD1 | many | TGCAGCGTTGAATGGGGACAGGTCTCTGAAGCTTTCTTT | CSVEWGQVSEAFF
TRBJ1-2 | TRBV7-2 | NA | many | TGTGCCAGCAGCCCCGGCGGGGGTACCTATTATGGCTACACCTTC | CASSPGGGTYYGYTF
TRBJ2-3 | TRBV20-1 | NA | NA | TGCAGTGCTAGCTGGGATACGCAGTATTTT | CSASWDTQYF
TRBJ1-1 | TRBV7-9 | NA | many | TGTGCCAGCAGCTTATCGGTGTTTCAGCACACTGAAGCTTTCTTT | CASSLSVFQHTEAFF
TRBJ2-3 | TRBV6-2/TRBV6-3 | NA | NA | TGTGCCAGCAGTTACTCGACGGAGGCGACCATCACAGATACGCAGTATTTT | CASSYSTEATITDTQYF
TRBJ1-1 | TRBV2 | NA | many | TGTGCCAGCAGGGAAGGTTACATTAACACTGAAGCTTTCTTT | CASREGYINTEAFF
TRBJ2-5 | TRBV6-1 | TRBD2 | NA | TGTGCCAGCAGCCCCGGACTAGCGGGGGACAACGAAGAGACCCAGTACTTC | CASSPGLAGDNEETQYF
TRBJ1-4 | TRBV18 | NA | few | TGTGCCAGCTCACCACCCGGGGAGACTAATGAAAAACTGTTTTTT | CASSPPGETNEKLFF
TRBJ1-2 | TRBV7-8 | TRBD1 | NA | TGTGCCAGCAGCCAAACGCCAGGGGGCATTAACTATGGCTACACCTTC | CASSQTPGGINYGYTF
TRBJ1-2 | TRBV6-5 | NA | NA | TGTGCCAGCAGTCACGGAGATTTCAATGGCTACACCTTC | CASSHGDFNGYTF
TRBJ2-2 | TRBV6-2/TRBV6-3 | TRBD1 | NA | TGTGCCAGCAGTTACTCCCGACAGGGCGGGGAGCTGTTTTTT | CASSYSRQGGELFF
TRBJ1-1 | TRBV29-1 | TRBD1 | NA | TGCAGCGTTGACGGACAGGGGGCGGGTACTGAAGCTTTCTTT | CSVDGQGAGTEAFF
TRBJ2-7 | TRBV5-6 | NA | few | TGTGCCAGCAGCATGCTGACGGGTCATCGGGAGCAGTACTTC | CASSMLTGHREQYF
TRBJ1-2 | TRBV5-4 | TRBD1 | many | TGTGCCAGCAGCTTGAAGGGAGGGGGCCATGGCTACACCTTC | CASSLKGGGHGYTF
TRBJ2-3 | TRBV30 | TRBD1 | many | TGTGCCTGGAGAGGCAGGGGGACCGGCACAGATACGCAGTATTTT | CAWRGRGTGTDTQYF
TRBJ1-4 | TRBV30 | NA | many | TGTGCCTGGAGAGCGGGAAGGAATCCAACTAATGAAAAACTGTTTTTT | CAWRAGRNPTNEKLFF
TRBJ1-2 | TRBV5-5 | NA | many | TGTGCCAGCAACCCGGCCGGGGGCGAAAACTATGGCTACACCTTC | CASNPAGGENYGYTF
TRBJ1-2 | TRBV13 | NA | many | TGTGCCAGCAGCTCGTCCACAGACGACTATGGCTACACCTTC | CASSSSTDDYGYTF
TRBJ2-7 | TRBV5-4 | NA | NA | TGTGCCAGCAGCCCAGAGAGAGCCTTTAATTACGAGCAGTACTTC | CASSPERAFNYEQYF
TRBJ1-5 | TRBV12-3/TRBV12-4 | NA | many | TGTGCCAGCAAACAGGGTTATCGTCGTCAGCCCCAGCATTTT | CASKQGYRRQPQHF
TRBJ2-3 | TRBV30 | NA | many | TGTGCCTGGAGCCGCCTTCCTAGCACAGATACGCAGTATTTT | CAWSRLPSTDTQYF
TRBJ2-1 | TRBV6-1 | TRBD2 | NA | TGTGCCAGCAGTGAAGGAGGGACTAGCCGCTACAATGAGCAGTTCTTC | CASSEGGTSRYNEQFF
TRBJ2-7 | TRBV12-3/TRBV12-4 | NA | few | TGTGCCAGCAGTCCCAGGGACATCTACGAGCAGTACTTC | CASSPRDIYEQYF